Listed below are T cell receptor beta chains from one sample, sequenced in a study of blood T cell repertoires in COVID-19. TCRdb keeps only in-frame clones here, not all; method: immunoSEQ multiplex PCR. This table has some 210,000 clones, roughly 89% appearing once. Sequencing was done on a sample of PBMCs or T cells enriched from blood (not recorded which). These receptors were collected from a man aged 18 to 35 with acute COVID-19. CDR3s include the opening cysteine and the closing phenylalanine or tryptophan. The D gene is left open where the match is weak. Some rows mark clone size as missing; the rest say once, few, many or name a class of expanded clone.

V gene: TRBV18; D gene: NA; J gene: TRBJ1-5; clone size: NA; CDR3 protein: CASSPPLQGRQHF; CDR3 DNA: TGTGCCAGCTCACCACCCTTACAAGGCAGGCAGCATTTT
V gene: TRBV3-1/TRBV3-2; D gene: NA; J gene: TRBJ2-7; clone size: NA; CDR3 protein: CASSQDTQRYVSYEQYF; CDR3 DNA: TGTGCCAGCAGCCAAGATACCCAGCGGTACGTCTCCTACGAGCAGTACTTC
V gene: TRBV5-1; D gene: NA; J gene: TRBJ1-1; clone size: NA; CDR3 protein: CASRDSSFGDTEAFF; CDR3 DNA: TGCGCCAGCAGGGACAGCTCCTTCGGGGACACTGAAGCTTTCTTT
V gene: TRBV20-1; D gene: NA; J gene: TRBJ2-3; clone size: NA; CDR3 protein: CSASYPDTQYF; CDR3 DNA: TGCAGTGCTAGTTATCCAGATACGCAGTATTTT
V gene: TRBV7-9; D gene: NA; J gene: TRBJ2-5; clone size: NA; CDR3 protein: CASSSLQGQETQYF; CDR3 DNA: TGTGCCAGCAGCTCCTTACAGGGTCAAGAGACCCAGTACTTC
V gene: TRBV7-4; D gene: TRBD2; J gene: TRBJ2-7; clone size: NA; CDR3 protein: CASSAPMTSGSLNEQYF; CDR3 DNA: TGTGCCAGCAGCGCCCCCATGACTAGCGGGAGTCTCAACGAGCAGTACTTC
V gene: TRBV6-1; D gene: NA; J gene: TRBJ1-5; clone size: NA; CDR3 protein: CASSDVQGRGQPQHF; CDR3 DNA: TGTGCCAGCAGTGACGTTCAGGGACGGGGGCAGCCCCAGCATTTT
V gene: TRBV7-3; D gene: TRBD1; J gene: TRBJ2-2; clone size: NA; CDR3 protein: CASSSDRAGELFF; CDR3 DNA: TGTGCCAGCAGCTCCGACAGGGCCGGGGAGCTGTTTTTT
V gene: TRBV12-3/TRBV12-4; D gene: NA; J gene: TRBJ1-1; clone size: NA; CDR3 protein: CASSDTGSIEAFF; CDR3 DNA: TGTGCCAGCAGTGACACAGGATCTATTGAAGCTTTCTTT
V gene: TRBV5-1; D gene: NA; J gene: TRBJ2-4; clone size: once; CDR3 protein: CASSSHSQHF; CDR3 DNA: TGCGCCAGCAGCTCCCACTCCCAACACTTC
V gene: TRBV10-3; D gene: TRBD2; J gene: TRBJ2-1; clone size: NA; CDR3 protein: CAISDWGEGHYEQFF; CDR3 DNA: TGTGCCATCAGTGATTGGGGGGAGGGCCATTATGAGCAGTTCTTC
V gene: TRBV7-3; D gene: NA; J gene: TRBJ2-2; clone size: few; CDR3 protein: CASRPGNGELFF; CDR3 DNA: TGTGCCAGCCGGCCGGGAAACGGGGAGCTGTTTTTT
V gene: TRBV7-9; D gene: TRBD1; J gene: TRBJ2-7; clone size: NA; CDR3 protein: CASSLDRTGRTEQYF; CDR3 DNA: TGTGCCAGCAGCTTAGATAGGACAGGAAGGACCGAGCAGTACTTC
V gene: TRBV9; D gene: TRBD2; J gene: TRBJ2-7; clone size: NA; CDR3 protein: CASSAGLAETYEQYF; CDR3 DNA: TGTGCCAGCAGCGCGGGACTAGCGGAAACCTACGAGCAGTACTTC
V gene: TRBV2; D gene: TRBD1; J gene: TRBJ1-4; clone size: NA; CDR3 protein: CASSRQGADNLFF; CDR3 DNA: TGTGCCAGCAGTCGACAGGGGGCGGATAACCTGTTTTTT
V gene: TRBV7-2; D gene: TRBD1; J gene: TRBJ2-7; clone size: NA; CDR3 protein: CASSLAGQDSYEQYF; CDR3 DNA: TGTGCCAGCAGCTTAGCCGGACAGGACTCCTACGAGCAGTACTTC
V gene: TRBV7-6; D gene: NA; J gene: TRBJ2-1; clone size: NA; CDR3 protein: CASSWGIQGNEQFF; CDR3 DNA: TGTGCCAGCAGCTGGGGAATACAGGGAAATGAGCAGTTCTTC
V gene: TRBV29-1; D gene: NA; J gene: TRBJ2-7; clone size: NA; CDR3 protein: CSVSVSYEQYF; CDR3 DNA: TGCAGCGTGTCGGTTAGTTACGAGCAGTACTTC
V gene: TRBV7-3; D gene: NA; J gene: TRBJ2-2; clone size: once; CDR3 protein: CASSLRGGKDGELFF; CDR3 DNA: TGTGCCAGCAGCTTGAGGGGAGGAAAGGACGGGGAGCTGTTTTTT
V gene: TRBV7-3; D gene: NA; J gene: TRBJ2-1; clone size: NA; CDR3 protein: CASSLKAGHNEQFF; CDR3 DNA: TGTGCCAGCAGCTTAAAGGCAGGTCACAATGAGCAGTTCTTC
V gene: TRBV7-2; D gene: TRBD1; J gene: TRBJ1-1; clone size: NA; CDR3 protein: CASSARVRDRRDPEAFF; CDR3 DNA: TGTGCCAGCAGCGCACGGGTCCGGGACAGGAGGGATCCTGAAGCTTTCTTT
V gene: TRBV28; D gene: TRBD2; J gene: TRBJ2-1; clone size: once; CDR3 protein: CASSPSAGGVWNEQFF; CDR3 DNA: TGTGCCAGCAGTCCCTCAGCGGGAGGAGTTTGGAATGAGCAGTTCTTC
V gene: TRBV7-2; D gene: TRBD1; J gene: TRBJ1-2; clone size: NA; CDR3 protein: CASSLVEGANYGYTF; CDR3 DNA: TGTGCCAGCAGCTTAGTGGAGGGGGCAAACTATGGCTACACCTTC
V gene: TRBV11-2; D gene: TRBD2; J gene: TRBJ2-3; clone size: NA; CDR3 protein: CASSLAGGTDTQYF; CDR3 DNA: TGTGCCAGCAGTTTAGCGGGAGGAACAGATACGCAGTATTTT